The source of this T cell receptor beta chain is a study of cytomegalovirus exposure and HLA in healthy donors. Study details: Roughly 170 million T cells yielded some 120 million unique TCR beta sequences in earlier analysis. General observations from the study: Data from an earlier analysis indicated that most TCR beta V segments were productive either about 90% or about 30% of the time.

Germline-derived CDR1 and CDR2 are LNHNV and YYDKDF (reference sequence). V shed 0 bases and J shed 2 bases, with 4 bases lying between them. The CDR3 is 13 residues long. In the PCR, 60 Vbeta and 13 Jbeta primers were used. Produced via immunoSEQ multiplex PCR; TCRdb's table is partial and in-frame only. The top ten hold approximately 6% of the sample, which has over 80,000 clones, roughly 79% seen once. As for this clone: Its antigen is undetermined.

V gene TRBV15 combines with J gene TRBJ1-1; D ambiguous. Material: PBMCs. This sequence was found in a female donor in good health and CMV-seronegative. CDR3 in amino acids: CATSREANTEAFF. The CDR3, as DNA: TGTGCCACCAGCAGAGAGGCTAACACTGAAGCTTTCTTT. The full variable domain, completed using reference TRBV15 and TRBJ1-1, is DAMVIQNPRYQVTQFGKPVTLSCSQTLNHNVMYWYQQKSSQAPKLLFHYYDKDFNNEADTPDNFQSRRPNTSFCFLDIRSPGLGDTAMYLCATSREANTEAFFGQGTRLTVV.